These T cell receptor beta chains were read from a single sample in a study of regulatory T cells in long-lasting Graves disease. A single record per CDR3 protein comes from TCRdb applying MiXCR to the multiplex PCR reads. The data hold about 290,000 distinct CDR3 sequences, with 20% to 25% observed a single time. The material was peripheral blood mononuclear cells (PBMCs), obtained when the disease was refractory, from a patient treated with antithyroid drugs. Every receptor here comes from a female donor with Graves disease. Both conserved end residues are part of each CDR3. The D gene is left open where the match is weak. Only some rows state a clone size, as once, few, many or a class for expanded clones.

>TRBV7-2|.|many|TRBJ1-5
CASSLDGQAAQPQHF
TGTGCCAGCAGCTTAGATGGGCAGGCTGCTCAGCCCCAGCATTTT
>TRBV28|.|many|TRBJ2-7
CATSGFSYEQYF
TGTGCCACGTCAGGCTTCTCCTACGAGCAGTACTTC
>TRBV5-6|.|many|TRBJ1-2
CASSLISPTLNYGYTF
TGTGCCAGCAGCTTGATCAGCCCGACCCTTAACTATGGCTACACCTTC
>TRBV28|.|.|TRBJ1-1
CASSFFGEAFF
TGTGCCAGCAGTTTTTTTGGGGAAGCTTTCTTT
>TRBV7-8|.|many|TRBJ1-4
CASSSLQGKNEKLFF
TGTGCCAGCAGCTCTCTCCAGGGGAAGAATGAAAAACTGTTTTTT
>TRBV6-1|.|few|TRBJ1-2
CASSPTTGRGLGYTF
TGTGCCAGCAGCCCGACGACCGGGCGGGGTCTTGGCTACACCTTC
>TRBV3-1|.|many|TRBJ1-1
CASSQTGNTEAFF
TGCGCCAGCAGCCAAACAGGGAACACTGAAGCTTTCTTT
>TRBV2|TRBD1|many|TRBJ2-7
CASSEAGSRGRKWDEQYF
TGTGCCAGCAGTGAAGCGGGGTCCAGGGGGCGAAAGTGGGACGAGCAGTACTTC
>TRBV7-2|TRBD2|.|TRBJ2-3
CASSLLAGGSDTQYF
TGTGCCAGCAGCTTATTGGCGGGAGGGTCAGATACGCAGTATTTT
>TRBV19|.|few|TRBJ1-6
CASSTTGSNNSPLHF
TGTGCCAGTAGTACCACAGGGAGCAATAATTCACCCCTCCACTTT
>TRBV20-1|.|.|TRBJ2-7
CSARDRGTATYEQYF
TGCAGTGCTAGAGATCGCGGCACGGCTACCTACGAGCAGTACTTC
>TRBV27|TRBD1|few|TRBJ2-5
CARATDRGGETQYF
TGTGCCAGAGCAACGGACAGGGGGGGAGAGACCCAGTACTTC
>TRBV20-1|TRBD2|many|TRBJ2-5
CSATPGLTSLQETQYF
TGCAGTGCAACGCCGGGACTAACCTCTCTGCAAGAGACCCAGTACTTC
>TRBV5-5|.|few|TRBJ2-7
CASSSGGFEQYF
TGTGCCAGCAGCTCCGGAGGGTTCGAGCAGTACTTC
>TRBV20-1|.|.|TRBJ1-4
CSAGTPGLNEKLFF
TGCAGTGCCGGCACGCCCGGGCTTAATGAAAAACTGTTTTTT
>TRBV28|TRBD1|many|TRBJ2-7
CASSFWGTGVYEQYF
TGTGCCAGCAGTTTCTGGGGGACAGGGGTTTACGAGCAGTACTTC
>TRBV20-1|.|.|TRBJ1-2
CSAPYPSDYGYTF
TGCAGTGCCCCTTATCCGTCGGACTATGGCTACACCTTC
>TRBV27|.|few|TRBJ2-7
CASSLRENSYEQYF
TGTGCCAGCAGTTTAAGGGAAAACTCCTACGAGCAGTACTTC
>TRBV5-6|.|few|TRBJ1-1
CASSAGQPEAFF
TGTGCCAGCAGCGCCGGACAGCCGGAAGCTTTCTTT
>TRBV29-1|TRBD1|.|TRBJ2-5
CSVEQDRGRAETQYF
TGCAGCGTTGAACAGGACAGGGGGCGCGCAGAGACCCAGTACTTC
>TRBV28|.|.|TRBJ1-6
CASSFAHPTGVYNSPLHF
TGTGCCAGCAGTTTTGCCCACCCGACAGGTGTCTATAATTCACCCCTCCACTTT
>TRBV7-9|.|.|TRBJ1-4
CASSSWENEKLFF
TGTGCCAGCAGCTCATGGGAAAATGAAAAACTGTTTTTT
>TRBV2|.|many|TRBJ1-5
CASSDRPGVYSNQPQHF
TGTGCCAGCAGTGATCGACCAGGGGTTTATAGCAATCAGCCCCAGCATTTT
>TRBV19|.|many|TRBJ2-5
CASSSQRLMKETQYF
TGTGCCAGTAGTAGTCAGCGGCTAATGAAAGAGACCCAGTACTTC
>TRBV7-2|.|many|TRBJ2-7
CASSFTRVHEQYF
TGTGCCAGCAGCTTTACCAGGGTTCACGAGCAGTACTTC
>TRBV14|.|many|TRBJ2-7
CASRGTSSYEQYF
TGTGCCAGCAGAGGGACGAGCTCCTACGAGCAGTACTTC
>TRBV12-3/TRBV12-4|.|many|TRBJ1-1
CASSLPQETEAFF
TGTGCCAGCAGTTTACCACAGGAAACTGAAGCTTTCTTT
>TRBV2|.|many|TRBJ1-5
CASSRRTAYDQPQHF
TGTGCCAGCAGCCGCCGGACAGCATATGATCAGCCCCAGCATTTT
>TRBV6-9|.|.|TRBJ2-1
CASSYPGDPYNEQFF
TGTGCCAGCAGTTACCCTGGGGACCCCTACAATGAGCAGTTCTTC
>TRBV11-2|.|few|TRBJ2-7
CASSLGATAYEQYF
TGTGCCAGCAGCTTAGGAGCGACCGCCTACGAGCAGTACTTC
>TRBV30|.|.|TRBJ2-7
CAWSDGAGRYEQYF
TGTGCCTGGAGCGATGGGGCAGGGCGATACGAGCAGTACTTC
>TRBV20-1|TRBD1|.|TRBJ1-5
CSARQDRDRAWQPQHF
TGCAGTGCTAGACAAGACCGGGACAGGGCGTGGCAGCCCCAGCATTTT
>TRBV20-1|.|.|TRBJ1-1
CSARGPFRTGAFF
TGCAGTGCTAGAGGTCCCTTTAGGACTGGAGCTTTCTTT
>TRBV6-5|.|many|TRBJ2-2
CASSYAGHPRGNTGELFF
TGTGCCAGCAGTTACGCGGGACACCCGAGGGGGAACACCGGGGAGCTGTTTTTT
>TRBV20-1|TRBD1|many|TRBJ2-5
CRGQGRWPETQYF
TGCAGAGGACAGGGTCGCTGGCCAGAGACCCAGTACTTC
>TRBV7-9|.|.|TRBJ2-5
CAGNWAGRETQYF
TGTGCCGGAAACTGGGCTGGGCGAGAGACCCAGTACTTC
>TRBV6-2/TRBV6-3|.|.|TRBJ1-5
CASRQVNQPQHF
TGTGCCAGCAGGCAAGTCAATCAGCCCCAGCATTTT
>TRBV9|.|.|TRBJ2-3
CASSVEGFSTDTQYF
TGTGCCAGCAGCGTAGAGGGGTTTTCAACAGATACGCAGTATTTT
>TRBV5-1|TRBD1|.|TRBJ2-2
CASSYGTGRTGELFF
TGCGCCAGCAGTTACGGGACAGGGCGGACCGGGGAGCTGTTTTTT
>TRBV7-2|.|.|TRBJ2-1
CASSPLGAGSYNEQFF
TGTGCCAGCAGCCCCCTAGGGGCGGGTTCCTACAATGAGCAGTTCTTC